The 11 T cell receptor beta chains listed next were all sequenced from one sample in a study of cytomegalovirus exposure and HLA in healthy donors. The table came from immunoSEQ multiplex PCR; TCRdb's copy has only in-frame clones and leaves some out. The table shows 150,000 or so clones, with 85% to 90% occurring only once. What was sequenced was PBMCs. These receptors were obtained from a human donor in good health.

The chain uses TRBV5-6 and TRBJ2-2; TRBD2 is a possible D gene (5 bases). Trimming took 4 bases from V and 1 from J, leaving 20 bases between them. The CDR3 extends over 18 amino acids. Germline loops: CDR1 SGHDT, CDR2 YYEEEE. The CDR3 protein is CASSTPTGIPLNTGELFF. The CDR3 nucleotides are TGTGCCAGCAGCACCCCCACGGGGATACCCCTGAACACCGGGGAGCTGTTTTTT.

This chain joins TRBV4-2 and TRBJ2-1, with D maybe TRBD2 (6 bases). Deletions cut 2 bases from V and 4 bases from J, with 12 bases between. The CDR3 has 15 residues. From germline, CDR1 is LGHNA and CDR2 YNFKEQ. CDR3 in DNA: TGTGCCAGCAGCCAAAGCGGGCTGAAATACAATGAGCAGTTCTTC. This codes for CASSQSGLKYNEQFF.

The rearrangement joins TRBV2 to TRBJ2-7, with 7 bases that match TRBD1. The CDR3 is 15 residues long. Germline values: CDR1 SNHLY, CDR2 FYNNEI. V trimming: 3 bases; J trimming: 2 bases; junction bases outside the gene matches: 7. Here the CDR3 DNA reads TGTGCCAGCAGTGACGGGACCGGACAGGCCTACGAGCAGTACTTC. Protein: CASSDGTGQAYEQYF. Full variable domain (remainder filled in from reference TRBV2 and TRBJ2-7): EPEVTQTPSHQVTQMGQEVILRCVPISNHLYFYWYRQILGQKVEFLVSFYNNEISEKSEIFDDQFSVERPDGSNFTLKIRSTKLEDSAMYFCASSDGTGQAYEQYFGPGTRLTVT.

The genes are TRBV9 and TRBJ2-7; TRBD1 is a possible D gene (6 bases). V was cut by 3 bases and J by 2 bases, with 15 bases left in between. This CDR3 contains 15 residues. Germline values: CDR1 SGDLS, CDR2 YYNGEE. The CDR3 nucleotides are TGTGCCAGCAGCGCCGGGGAACAGGGACCCTACGAGCAGTACTTC. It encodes CASSAGEQGPYEQYF.

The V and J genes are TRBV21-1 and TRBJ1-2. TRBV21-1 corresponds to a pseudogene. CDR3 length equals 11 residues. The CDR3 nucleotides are TGTGCCAGCACCACGGGATATGGCTACACCTTC. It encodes CASTTGYGYTF.

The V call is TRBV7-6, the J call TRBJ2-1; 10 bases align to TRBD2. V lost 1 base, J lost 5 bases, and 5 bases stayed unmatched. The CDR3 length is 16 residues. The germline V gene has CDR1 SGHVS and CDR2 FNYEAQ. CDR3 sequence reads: CASSLEAGGLNNEQFF. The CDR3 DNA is TGTGCCAGCAGCTTAGAAGCGGGGGGGTTGAACAATGAGCAGTTCTTC.

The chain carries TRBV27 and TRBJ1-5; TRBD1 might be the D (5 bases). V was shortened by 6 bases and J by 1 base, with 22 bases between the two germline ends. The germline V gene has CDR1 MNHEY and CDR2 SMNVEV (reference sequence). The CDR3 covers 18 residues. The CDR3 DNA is TGTGCCAGCAGCCTTATACCGCCCAGGGTTACGAGCAATCAGCCCCAGCATTTT. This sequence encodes CASSLIPPRVTSNQPQHF.

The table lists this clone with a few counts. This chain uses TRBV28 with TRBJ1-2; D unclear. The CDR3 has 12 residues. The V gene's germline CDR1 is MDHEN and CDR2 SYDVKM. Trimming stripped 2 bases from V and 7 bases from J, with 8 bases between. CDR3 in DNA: TGTGCCAGCAGTTTAGGTAACACTGGCTACACCTTC. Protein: CASSLGNTGYTF.

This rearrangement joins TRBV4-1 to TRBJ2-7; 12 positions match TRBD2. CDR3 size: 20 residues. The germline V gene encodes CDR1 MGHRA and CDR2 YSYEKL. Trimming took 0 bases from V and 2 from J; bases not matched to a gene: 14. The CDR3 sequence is CASSQERYSTSGSNPYEQYF. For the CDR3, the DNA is TGCGCCAGCAGCCAAGAGAGATATTCGACTAGCGGGAGTAATCCCTACGAGCAGTACTTC.

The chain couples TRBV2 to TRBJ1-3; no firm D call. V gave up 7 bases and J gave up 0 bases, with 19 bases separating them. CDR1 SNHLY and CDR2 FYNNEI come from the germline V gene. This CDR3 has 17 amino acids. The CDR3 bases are TGTGCCAGCATTTCTGGTACTGAGGGTGCCTCTGGAAACACCATATATTTT. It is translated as CASISGTEGASGNTIYF.

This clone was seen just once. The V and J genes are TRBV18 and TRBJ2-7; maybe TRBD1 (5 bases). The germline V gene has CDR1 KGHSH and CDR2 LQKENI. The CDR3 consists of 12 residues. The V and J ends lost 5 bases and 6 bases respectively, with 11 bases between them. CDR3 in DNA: TGTGCCAGCTCATCCAGGGAAGGCGAGCAGTACTTC. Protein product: CASSSREGEQYF.